The following is a TCR beta chain sequence with its context. Its antigen is undetermined. Repertoires were generated with immunoSEQ multiplex PCR, while TCRdb's copy carries only in-frame clones and drops some. The sample includes 35,000 to 50,000 clones, around 90% seen only once; the top ten take under 5%. This entry comes from a study of a mutant IDH1 vaccine in newly diagnosed glioma. General study findings and limits: Of the patients, more than 80% had vaccine-induced immune responses.

The CDR3 extends over 11 amino acids. Germline CDR1 is DFQATT and CDR2 is SNEGSKA (reference sequence). Trimming removed 0 bases from V and 14 bases from J, with 13 bases in between. Time point given: week 23, last vaccination. Topical imiquimod accompanied each vaccine dose, which consisted of 300 ug of mutant IDH1 20-mer peptide. The sample here was PBMCs, taken from a glioma patient whose treatment included an IDH1 peptide vaccine. The source of this sequence is a man in his fifties with glioma. The rearrangement links TRBV20-1 to TRBJ1-2; D might be TRBD1 (5 bases). The CDR3 sequence: CSAREGLKGTF. The CDR3 DNA sequence: TGCAGTGCTAGAGAGGGCCTAAAGGGGACCTTC.